Listed below are T cell receptor beta chains from one sample, sequenced in a study of blood T cell repertoires in COVID-19. The method was immunoSEQ multiplex PCR; TCRdb's version includes in-frame clones alone and lacks a portion of them. This table holds over 90,000 clones, almost 85% found once. The sample taken for sequencing was peripheral blood. These receptors were obtained from a man over 45 with active or convalescent COVID-19. Both conserved end residues are part of each CDR3. D genes are given only for firm matches. A clone size is listed for some rows: how often the clone was seen (once, few, many), or a class if it is expanded.

few,TRBV3-1/TRBV3-2,TRBJ2-3,TRBD2,TGTGCCAGCAGCCAAATGGCGAGCGGGGGAACAGATACGCAGTATTTT,CASSQMASGGTDTQYF
NA,TRBV5-4,TRBJ1-6,TRBD1,TGTGCCAGCAGCTTAGGGGACAGGGATTCACCCCTCCACTTT,CASSLGDRDSPLHF
NA,TRBV6-2/TRBV6-3,TRBJ2-7,NA,TGTGCCAGCAGTTATTACAGTAACGAGCAGTACTTC,CASSYYSNEQYF
NA,TRBV30,TRBJ1-6,NA,TGTGCCTGCGCCGGAATCAGGGTACAGAAATCACCCCTCCACTTT,CACAGIRVQKSPLHF
NA,TRBV19,TRBJ1-5,TRBD1,TGTGCCAGTAGTCGAAACACAGGGGGCGTGGGTCAGCCCCAGCATTTT,CASSRNTGGVGQPQHF
NA,TRBV2,TRBJ2-3,TRBD2,TGTGCCAGCAGTGAGAGGCTAGCGGGCCCTGGGTATACGCAGTATTTT,CASSERLAGPGYTQYF
once,TRBV19,TRBJ1-5,TRBD1,TGTGCCAGTAAGTTGGACAGGGGTTCTTATAGCAATCAGCCCCAGCATTTT,CASKLDRGSYSNQPQHF
NA,TRBV25-1,TRBJ2-1,NA,TGTGCCAGCAGTGAACTGGGGCCCCAGGGTGAGCAGTTCTTC,CASSELGPQGEQFF
NA,TRBV6-1,TRBJ2-3,NA,TGTGCCAGCAGTGAACACAGGAGTAGCACAGATACGCAGTATTTT,CASSEHRSSTDTQYF
NA,TRBV11-2,TRBJ1-1,NA,TGTGCCAGCAGCTTCAACAGGGAGACTGAAGCTTTCTTT,CASSFNRETEAFF
NA,TRBV18,TRBJ1-2,TRBD1,TGTGCCAGCTCACCGAAACAGGGGTCCGGCTACACCTTC,CASSPKQGSGYTF
few,TRBV5-4,TRBJ2-2,TRBD1,TGTGCCAGCAGCGTGGGACAGGGAATCACCGGGGAGCTGTTTTTT,CASSVGQGITGELFF
NA,TRBV30,TRBJ1-3,NA,TGTGCCTGGAGCGAAACAGGGACCTCTGGAAACACCATATATTTT,CAWSETGTSGNTIYF
once,TRBV6-2/TRBV6-3,TRBJ2-3,TRBD2,TGTGCCAGCAGTTACATCCTAGCGGGGGGCGCAGATACGCAGTATTTT,CASSYILAGGADTQYF
once,TRBV5-1,TRBJ2-3,TRBD2,TGCGCCAGCAGCTTGGCGGGGGGGCACGATACGCAGTATTTT,CASSLAGGHDTQYF
NA,TRBV14,TRBJ2-2,NA,TGTGCCAGCAGCCAAAAGAGGGGGTTGAACACCGGGGAGCTGTTTTTT,CASSQKRGLNTGELFF
NA,TRBV24-1,TRBJ2-1,TRBD2,TGTGCCACCAGTGATGAGGGACTAGCGGGGGGGCAATGGTCCTACAATGAGCAGTTCTTC,CATSDEGLAGGQWSYNEQFF
NA,TRBV7-2,TRBJ2-7,TRBD1,TGTGCCAGCACCTCCCGTTGGGACAGCTCCTACGAGCAGTACTTC,CASTSRWDSSYEQYF
NA,TRBV30,TRBJ2-3,NA,TGTGCCTGGAGTTCTTACACAGATACGCAGTATTTT,CAWSSYTDTQYF
NA,TRBV18,TRBJ1-5,NA,TGTGCCAGCTCACCAGCGTATAGCAATCAGCCCCAGCATTTT,CASSPAYSNQPQHF
NA,TRBV7-9,TRBJ1-2,NA,TGTGCCAGCAGCTTGGAGGAGGCCTATGGCTACACCTTC,CASSLEEAYGYTF
NA,TRBV14,TRBJ2-3,TRBD2,TGTGCCAGCAGCCGAAGACTAGCGGGAGACCACACAGATACGCAGTATTTT,CASSRRLAGDHTDTQYF
NA,TRBV14,TRBJ1-3,NA,TGTGCCAGCAGCCCCGGGGCTGGAAACACCATATATTTT,CASSPGAGNTIYF
NA,TRBV5-4,TRBJ1-1,NA,TGTGCCAGCAGCTCGGTGGGGGGATTGAACACTGAAGCTTTCTTT,CASSSVGGLNTEAFF
NA,TRBV5-4,TRBJ1-2,TRBD1,TGTGCCAGCAGACCTACAGGGGGAGGCTACACCTTC,CASRPTGGGYTF
NA,TRBV6-5,TRBJ2-7,NA,TGTGCCAGCAGTTACTCTGCTCGGGGAGGCTACGAGCAGTACTTC,CASSYSARGGYEQYF
NA,TRBV30,TRBJ1-1,TRBD1,TGTGCCTCGGGACAGGGGGCGGGCACTGAAGCTTTCTTT,CASGQGAGTEAFF
NA,TRBV14,TRBJ2-2,NA,TGTGCCAGCAGCCGTGGGAGCACCGGGGAGCTGTTTTTT,CASSRGSTGELFF
NA,TRBV7-6,TRBJ2-6,TRBD1,TGTGCCAGCAGCTCCGGACAGGACTCTGGGGCCAACGTCCTGACTTTC,CASSSGQDSGANVLTF
NA,TRBV24-1,TRBJ2-7,TRBD1,TGTGCCACCAGTGATGGAGACAGGGTCCACGAGCAGTACTTC,CATSDGDRVHEQYF
NA,TRBV11-1,TRBJ2-3,NA,TGTGCCAGCAGCTTAGCGCCTCAGGGTGATACGCAGTATTTT,CASSLAPQGDTQYF
NA,TRBV30,TRBJ2-1,NA,TGTGCCTGGATAAGGGGGGGCAACAATGAGCAGTTCTTC,CAWIRGGNNEQFF
NA,TRBV9,TRBJ2-3,NA,TGTGCCAGCAGCGTAGGTCTAGCCCCAGATACGCAGTATTTT,CASSVGLAPDTQYF
NA,TRBV12-3/TRBV12-4,TRBJ2-5,NA,TGTGCCAGCAGAGGGGAAGAGACCCAGTACTTC,CASRGEETQYF
few,TRBV19,TRBJ1-2,NA,TGTGCCAGTAAGGAGGGGCTTTCGGGTAATGAGGGCTACACCTTC,CASKEGLSGNEGYTF
NA,TRBV3-1/TRBV3-2,TRBJ2-3,NA,TGTGCCAGCAGCCAAGGCGACAGCCTTACAGATACGCAGTATTTT,CASSQGDSLTDTQYF
NA,TRBV28,TRBJ2-7,NA,TGTGCCAGCGAAGCAGGGGTGGATTCCTACGAGCAGTACTTC,CASEAGVDSYEQYF
NA,TRBV7-9,TRBJ2-7,NA,TGTGCCAGCAGCTCGGACGGAGGCTCCTACGAGCAGTACTTC,CASSSDGGSYEQYF
NA,TRBV5-1,TRBJ1-2,TRBD1,TGCGCCAGCAGAAAGGGGTACAGGGGAAACTATGGCTACACCTTC,CASRKGYRGNYGYTF
NA,TRBV12-3/TRBV12-4,TRBJ2-5,NA,TGTGCCAGCAGTTTCATGGAGACCCAGTACTTC,CASSFMETQYF
NA,TRBV18,TRBJ2-5,TRBD2,TGTGCCAGCTCACCCGGGAGGACCCAAGAGACCCAGTACTTC,CASSPGRTQETQYF
NA,TRBV28,TRBJ2-7,TRBD2,TGTGCCAGCAGTTCGGGGGGGCAGTTATCCTACGAGCAGTACTTC,CASSSGGQLSYEQYF
NA,TRBV5-5,TRBJ2-7,TRBD1,TGTGCCAGCAGCTTGGTTGGGACAGGGTCCAACGAGCAGTACTTC,CASSLVGTGSNEQYF
NA,TRBV28,TRBJ1-2,TRBD1,TGTGCCAGCAGTCCGCATCAGGGGGGATGGGTCGGCTACACCTTC,CASSPHQGGWVGYTF